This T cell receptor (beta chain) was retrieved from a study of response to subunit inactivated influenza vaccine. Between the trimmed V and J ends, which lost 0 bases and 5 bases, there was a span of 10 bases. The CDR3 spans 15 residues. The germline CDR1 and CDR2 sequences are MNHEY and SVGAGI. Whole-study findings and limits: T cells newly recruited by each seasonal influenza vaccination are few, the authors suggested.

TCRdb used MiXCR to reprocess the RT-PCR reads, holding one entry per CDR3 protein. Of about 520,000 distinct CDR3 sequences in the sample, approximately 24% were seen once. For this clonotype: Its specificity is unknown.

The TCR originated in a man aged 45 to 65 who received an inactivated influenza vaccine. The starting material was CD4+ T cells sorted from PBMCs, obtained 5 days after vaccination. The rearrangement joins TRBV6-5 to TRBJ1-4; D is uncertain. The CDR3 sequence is CASSYSGYLNEKLFF. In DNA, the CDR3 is TGTGCCAGCAGTTACTCGGGATACCTAAATGAAAAACTGTTTTTT.